This T cell receptor beta chain was identified during a study of T cell responses to AZD1222 COVID-19 vaccine. Only in-frame clones appear in the TCRdb table, and some are missing; sequencing was by immunoSEQ multiplex PCR. The sample lists fewer than 150,000 clones; more than 70% were seen once. CDR3 length: 14 amino acids. After removal of 5 bases from V and 8 bases from J, the junction contained 9 bases not matched to a gene. CDR1 MRHNA and CDR2 SNTAGT come from the germline V gene. Here the sequenced sample was peripheral blood, taken 28 days after the second AZD1222 dose. The clonotype originates from an adult who received the AZD1222 COVID-19 vaccine. The V gene is TRBV6-4, the J gene TRBJ2-1, with 7 bases fitting TRBD2. The CDR3 bases are TGTGCCAGCAGTACTAGCGCCTCCGGGTATGAGCAGTTCTTC. This translates into CASSTSASGYEQFF.